This T cell receptor beta chain was documented in a study of blood T cell repertoires in COVID-19. Study-level background: Sites in the United States, Italy and Spain provided acute and convalescent COVID-19 samples. Sample material is recorded as cDNA or gDNA derived from T cells, B-cell-depleted T cells, or PBMCs.

CDR3 length: 14 amino acids. The V segment lost 5 bases and the J segment 6 bases; nucleotides outside the gene matches: 4. CDR1 is SEHNR, CDR2 FQNEAQ, per germline (reference sequence). Original handling: Amplified reference gene primers provided the basis for estimating nucleated cell counts. Using immunoSEQ multiplex PCR, the repertoire was profiled, and TCRdb retains in-frame clones only, with some absent. D and trimming were read from the DNA, whereas the V and J calls and clone size are those reported in that table. The sample lists 45,000 or so clones; about 85% were seen once. The clonotype originates from a woman aged 80 or older with acute or convalescent COVID-19. The chain has TRBV7-9 and TRBJ2-1; 10 nucleotides align to TRBD2. Sequencing used peripheral blood. The CDR3 sequence is CASSPLAGVNEQFF. CDR3 nucleotide sequence: TGTGCCAGCAGCCCCCTAGCGGGAGTCAATGAGCAGTTCTTC.